Below are 21 T cell receptor beta chains sequenced from a single sample in a study of blood T cells in healthy people across ages. Sample-barcoded 5' priming and a J-beta primer mix drove a second PCR of about 6 to 12 cycles. TCRdb independently ran MiXCR on the 5' RACE reads; one entry per CDR3 protein. The data contain about 1.8 million distinct CDR3 sequences, 40% to 55% of them singletons. The sample taken for sequencing was blood. The receptors stem from a woman in her thirties or forties in good health.

This sequence joins TRBV4-2 and TRBJ2-3, with TRBD2 matching 7 bases. The CDR3 is 18 amino acids. Germline trimming cut 0 bases from V and 5 bases from J; bases unmatched to any gene: 14. CDR1 LGHNA and CDR2 YNFKEQ come from the germline V gene. The CDR3 nucleotides read TGTGCCAGCAGCCAAGATCTCCGGGCGGGGGAGGTCGGAGATACGCAGTATTTT. It yields the protein CASSQDLRAGEVGDTQYF.

This clonotype was counted a few times. The J gene is TRBJ2-7, the V gene TRBV6-5; 7 nucleotides line up with TRBD1. Trimming cost V 6 bases and J 3 bases; bases outside gene matches: 8. The CDR3 consists of 14 residues. CDR1 is MNHEY, CDR2 SVGAGI, per germline. This CDR3 is CASRRQGWDYEQYF. The CDR3 nucleotides are TGTGCCAGCAGAAGACAGGGATGGGACTACGAGCAGTACTTC.

The chain combines TRBV29-1 with TRBJ1-2, with a weak D call TRBD1 (5 bases). CDR1 and CDR2 from the germline V gene are SQVTM and ANQGSEA. The CDR3 extends over 13 amino acids. V was pared by 7 bases and J by 4 bases, with 16 bases between. Written as DNA, the CDR3 is TGCAGCGCCGGAACCCCAGGGATCTATGGCTACACCTTC. Amino acid sequence: CSAGTPGIYGYTF.

The chain recombines TRBV6-5 with TRBJ2-1; no firm D call. The germline CDR1 and CDR2 sequences are MNHEY and SVGAGI. The CDR3 is 13 residues long. Between the trimmed V and J ends, which lost 5 bases and 5 bases, there was a span of 10 bases. CDR3 sequence reads: CASSGTFNNEQFF. As DNA, the CDR3 is TGTGCCAGCAGTGGTACATTCAACAATGAGCAGTTCTTC.

This clonotype was detected a few times. The rearrangement joins TRBV12-3 or TRBV12-4 to TRBJ2-7, with TRBD2 matching 8 bases. The CDR3 covers 14 residues. Trimming cost V 6 bases and J 3 bases; bases outside gene matches: 7. The CDR3 bases are TGTGCCAGCAGAGTTTCCGGGACTAGCTACGAGCAGTACTTC. It yields the protein CASRVSGTSYEQYF.

The V and J genes are TRBV5-1 and TRBJ2-7; weak D call: TRBD1 (5 bases). The DNA end is more similar to TRBJ2-5, so the J call may be wrong. Per germline, CDR1 SGHRS and CDR2 YFSETQ. This CDR3 has 13 amino acids. The DNA for the CDR3 is TGCGCCAGCAAGGGGAACCCCGGGGAGACCCAGTACTTC. Amino acid sequence: CASKGNPGETQYF.

The CDR3 reads CASSRTGPGLRYTF. The CDR3, as DNA: TGTGCCAGCAGCCGGACAGGGCCGGGTTTGCGCTACACCTTC. This chain joins TRBV7-2 and TRBJ1-2; 8 nucleotides match TRBD1. V lost 5 bases to trimming and J lost 9 bases; unmatched junction nucleotides: 11. This CDR3 contains 14 residues. Per germline, CDR1 SGHTA and CDR2 FQGNSA.

The CDR3 coding sequence is TGTGCCAGCAGACAACCTCTCGGACAGGGCTATGGCTACACCTTC. Translating gives CASRQPLGQGYGYTF. This rearrangement joins TRBV28 to TRBJ1-2; 8 bases are shared with TRBD1. Per germline, CDR1 MDHEN and CDR2 SYDVKM. The V segment lost 6 bases and the J segment 4 bases; nucleotides outside the gene matches: 10. CDR3 length equals 15 residues.

The chain uses TRBV11-3 and TRBJ2-5; D gene unclear. Germline V gene lookup returns CDR1 SGHNT and CDR2 YENEEA. V dropped 4 bases and J dropped 13 bases, with 37 bases sitting between them. The CDR3 runs to 19 residues. The chain's CDR3 is CASSSPTDRFQLGYYERYF. CDR3 DNA: TGTGCCAGCAGCTCCCCGACGGATCGGTTTCAGCTGGGGTACTACGAGCGGTACTTC. Filled out from reference TRBV11-3 and TRBJ2-5, the complete variable domain reads EAGVVQSPRYKIIEKKQPVAFWCNPISGHNTLYWYLQNLGQGPELLIRYENEEAVDDSQLPKDRFSAERLKGVDSTLKIQPAELGDSAVYLCASSSPTDRFQLGYYERYFGPGTRLLVL.

V gene TRBV7-6 combines with J gene TRBJ2-1; the match to TRBD2 covers 16 bases. Germline CDR1 SGHVS, CDR2 FNYEAQ. The CDR3 length is 18 residues. The J segment lost 6 bases and the V segment lost 1 base, leaving 6 bases of the junction unmatched. CDR3 in amino acids: CASSLVGTSGGAINEQFF. DNA for the CDR3: TGTGCCAGCAGCTTAGTAGGGACTAGCGGGGGGGCCATCAATGAGCAGTTCTTC.

The genes are TRBV27 and TRBJ2-7, with TRBD2 as a possible D gene (6 bases). The end of the DNA is better explained by TRBJ2-5, so the J call may be wrong. Looked up from germline, CDR1 is MNHEY and CDR2 is SMNVEV (reference sequence). The CDR3 covers 16 residues. CDR3 DNA: TGTGCCAGCAGTACGTTACTAACGGGGGTAGGAGAGACCCAGTACTTC. This sequence encodes CASSTLLTGVGETQYF.

This clonotype appeared a few times. The J gene is TRBJ2-1, the V gene TRBV12-3 or TRBV12-4; D gene ambiguous. V dropped 3 bases and J dropped 5 bases, with 8 bases sitting between them. This CDR3 region has 13 residues. CDR3 coding DNA: TGTGCCAGCAGTTTCCGGCTAGACAATGAGCAGTTCTTC. Its translation is CASSFRLDNEQFF.

A note on this clonotype: Germline and junction disagree at one end, which may indicate a read error. This sequence joins TRBV4-3 and TRBJ1-2; TRBD1 is a possible D gene (5 bases). CDR3 length: 14 amino acids. The germline V gene has CDR1 LGHNA and CDR2 YSLEER. The CDR3 here is CASSEEQENYGYTF. CDR3 nucleotide sequence: TGCGCCAGCAGCGAAGAACAGGAGAACTATGGCTACACCTTC.

This clonotype was recorded once. V gene TRBV11-2 combines with J gene TRBJ1-4; 11 bases line up with TRBD1. The CDR3 extends over 15 amino acids. With 8 bases clipped from V and 5 bases from J, the junction kept 7 bases outside the gene matches. Germline V gene lookup returns CDR1 SGHAT and CDR2 FQNNGV. The DNA of the CDR3 is TGTGCCAGCGGATCGGGACAGGGGGTAAATGAAAAACTGTTTTTT. Protein product: CASGSGQGVNEKLFF.

The chain employs TRBV5-1 and TRBJ2-5; TRBD1 matches at 7 bases. Germline V gene lookup returns CDR1 SGHRS and CDR2 YFSETQ. Trimming removed 5 bases from V and 5 bases from J; junction bases left unmatched: 9. This CDR3 spans 14 amino acids. The CDR3 nucleotides read TGCGCCAGCAGATACAGGGGCAGTACGGAGACCCAGTACTTC. Protein: CASRYRGSTETQYF.

V and J are TRBV6-6 and TRBJ2-7, with a possible D match to TRBD1 (6 bases). The CDR3 sequence is 14 residues long. Trimming removed 7 bases at V and 4 bases at J, with 17 bases between. CDR1 is MNHNY, CDR2 SVGAGI, per germline (reference sequence). The CDR3 sequence is CASTSTQGGYEQYF. In DNA, the CDR3 is TGTGCCAGCACGTCCACCCAAGGGGGTTACGAGCAGTACTTC.

The chain links TRBV7-6 to TRBJ2-6, with D unresolved. Germline-derived CDR1 and CDR2 are SGHVS and FNYEAQ. The CDR3 consists of 15 residues. The ends were cut back, 5 bases at V and 0 bases at J, with 8 bases in the middle. CDR3 nucleotides: TGTGCCAGCAGCATTATGAGCTCTGGGGCCAACGTCCTGACTTTC. Protein product: CASSIMSSGANVLTF.

The chain combines TRBV6-5 with TRBJ1-2, with 7 positions matching TRBD1. Germline V gene lookup returns CDR1 MNHEY and CDR2 SVGAGI. The CDR3 runs 13 residues. Trimming at V came to 5 bases and at J to 9 bases, leaving 9 bases not matched to a gene. As DNA, the CDR3 is TGTGCCAGCAGTCGGGACAGAGAAGGTAGCTACACCTTC. Amino acid sequence: CASSRDREGSYTF.

CDR3 region: CSARGVSPEQYF. For the CDR3, the DNA is TGCAGTGCCCGAGGGGTTTCCCCGGAGCAGTACTTC. V is TRBV20-1 and J is TRBJ2-7, with D possibly being TRBD1 or TRBD2 (5 bases each). The CDR3 runs to 12 residues. Trimming stripped 6 bases from V and 7 bases from J, with 16 bases between. Germline CDR1 and CDR2: DFQATT and SNEGSKA (reference sequence).

This clonotype has only a few counts. The gene calls are TRBV20-1 and TRBJ2-7; TRBD2 agrees at 7 bases. CDR1 and CDR2 from the germline V gene are DFQATT and SNEGSKA (reference sequence). The CDR3 runs to 13 residues. V trimming: 5 bases; J trimming: 2 bases; junction bases outside the gene matches: 6. In nucleotides, the CDR3 is TGCAGTGCTTTAACCGGGACTACCTACGAGCAGTACTTC. Translated, it gives CSALTGTTYEQYF.

This clonotype occurred a few times. This sequence joins TRBV29-1 and TRBJ2-5, with 12 bases that match TRBD2. The germline gives CDR1 SQVTM, CDR2 ANQGSEA. This CDR3 contains 13 residues. Unmatched junction bases numbered 10, after V lost 8 bases and J lost 9 bases. In DNA, the CDR3 is TGCAGCATTGGACTAGCGGGGAAGGGGGCCCAGTACTTC. Translation: CSIGLAGKGAQYF.